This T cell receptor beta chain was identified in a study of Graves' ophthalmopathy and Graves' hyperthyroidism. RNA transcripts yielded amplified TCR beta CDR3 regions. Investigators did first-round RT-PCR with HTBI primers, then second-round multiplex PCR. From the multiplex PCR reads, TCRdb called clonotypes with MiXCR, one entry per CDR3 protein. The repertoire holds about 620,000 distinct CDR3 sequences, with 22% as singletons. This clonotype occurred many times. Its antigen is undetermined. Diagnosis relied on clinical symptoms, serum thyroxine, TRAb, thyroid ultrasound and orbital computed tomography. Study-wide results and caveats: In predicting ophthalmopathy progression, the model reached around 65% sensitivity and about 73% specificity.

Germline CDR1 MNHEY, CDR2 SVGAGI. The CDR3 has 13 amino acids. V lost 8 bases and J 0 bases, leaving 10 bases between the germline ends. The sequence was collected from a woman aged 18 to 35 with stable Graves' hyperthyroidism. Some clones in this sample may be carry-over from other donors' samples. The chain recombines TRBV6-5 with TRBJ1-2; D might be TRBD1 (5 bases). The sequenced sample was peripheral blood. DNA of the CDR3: TGTGCCAGCGTACGGGACTCTAACTATGGCTACACCTTC. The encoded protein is CASVRDSNYGYTF.